What follows are 32 T cell receptor beta chains derived from one specimen sequenced in a study of T cells after yellow fever vaccination (dated by TCRdb to the late 2010s). Receptor amplification or capture employed 5' RACE. The sequencer listed for this sample is Illumina HiSeq 2500. TCRdb ran its own pipeline on the public reads, namely fastp trimming at Q25 and MiXCR clone calling, and kept in-frame beta chains. Rows matching on CDR3 protein sequence are summarized as one entry with the most common DNA and genes. This sample comprises about 47,000 distinct CDR3 sequences, less than 9% of them detected only once. The top ten hold 28% of the sample. The meaning of the sample's treatment or condition label: live attenuated yellow fever vaccine strain. Sequencing used CD8+ T cells sorted from PBMCs, obtained less than 16 days after the first yellow fever vaccination. These receptors were taken from a young man who received the YFV17D yellow fever vaccine.

This clonotype was picked up a small number of times. The rearrangement links TRBV7-9 to TRBJ2-3, with D perhaps matching TRBD1 (5 bases). The length of the CDR3 is 15 residues. Germline V gene lookup returns CDR1 SEHNR and CDR2 FQNEAQ (reference sequence). Trimming removed 5 bases at V and 2 bases at J, with 14 bases between. The CDR3 here is CASSPRQTYTDTQYF. CDR3 sequence (DNA): TGTGCCAGCAGCCCTAGACAGACATACACAGATACGCAGTATTTT.

This clonotype came up many times. The J gene is TRBJ2-5, the V gene TRBV6-5; D may be TRBD1 (6 bases). CDR1 MNHEY and CDR2 SVGAGI come from the germline V gene. The V end was cut by 6 bases, the J end by 5 bases, with 10 bases between. CDR3 length: 12 residues. CDR3 in DNA: TGTGCCAGCAGCCCAGACAGGGAGACCCAGTACTTC. This sequence encodes CASSPDRETQYF.

This clonotype showed up many times. The rearrangement uses TRBV5-1 and TRBJ2-1; D might be TRBD1 or TRBD2, each matching 6 bases. The CDR3 runs to 15 residues. V was cut by 1 base and J by 2 bases, with 10 bases left in between. From germline, CDR1 is SGHRS and CDR2 YFSETQ. The CDR3 protein is CASSLPGAPYNEQFF. CDR3 coding DNA: TGCGCCAGCAGCTTGCCGGGGGCGCCCTACAATGAGCAGTTCTTC.

This clonotype has ten or more counts. The chain couples TRBV29-1 to TRBJ2-2; D is uncertain. Per germline, CDR1 SQVTM and CDR2 ANQGSEA. CDR3 size: 12 residues. The V and J ends lost 6 bases and 8 bases respectively, with 13 bases between them. CDR3 sequence: CSVLEVSGELFF. The CDR3 DNA is TGCAGCGTCCTCGAGGTTTCAGGGGAGCTGTTTTTT.

Ten or more counts support this clonotype. The chain combines TRBV29-1 with TRBJ2-7; D tentatively reads TRBD1 or TRBD2 (5 bases each). CDR3 size: 11 residues. The V gene's germline CDR1 is SQVTM and CDR2 ANQGSEA. The CDR3 bases are TGCAGTGGGTGGGGCGAGGGAGAGCAGTACGTC. Translating it yields CSGWGEGEQYV.

This clonotype has at least ten counts. The chain combines TRBV6-1 with TRBJ2-5; D possibly uses TRBD1 or TRBD2 (5 bases each). The CDR3 length is 15 residues. Germline V gene sequence: CDR1 MNHNS, CDR2 SASEGT. With 5 bases removed from V and 5 bases from J, the gap between germline ends came to 18 bases. The CDR3 coding sequence is TGTGCCAGCAGTACCTGGGACGCCCCTCGGGAGACCCAGTACTTC. Its translation: CASSTWDAPRETQYF.

The chain combines TRBV25-1 with TRBJ2-7; D unresolved. This CDR3 region has 13 residues. The ends were cut back, 1 base at V and 6 bases at J, with 10 bases in the middle. Germline CDR1 is MGHDK and CDR2 is SYGVNS. The CDR3 bases are TGTGCCAGCAGTGAATTCATGACTGGCGAGCAGTACTTC. This codes for CASSEFMTGEQYF.

This clonotype was seen at least ten times. The CDR3 nucleotides are TGTGCCAGCAGCTCCGGAGGCGTCTACGAGCAGTACTTC. Translated, it gives CASSSGGVYEQYF. This chain links TRBV7-8 with TRBJ2-7, with D maybe TRBD2 (5 bases). This CDR3 has 13 residues. Germline CDR1 and CDR2: SGHVS and FQNEAQ. Trimming pared 4 bases from V and 3 bases from J, leaving 10 bases between.

This clonotype was recorded at least ten times. This sequence joins TRBV12-3 or TRBV12-4 and TRBJ2-2; perhaps TRBD2 as D (5 bases). The CDR3 length is 16 residues. Trimming shortened V by 3 bases and J by 2 bases, and 13 bases separated the two germline ends. In nucleotides, the CDR3 is TGTGCCAGCAGTTTTAACCGGGATCCTAACACCGGGGAGCTGTTTTTT. It specifies CASSFNRDPNTGELFF.

This clonotype appeared many times. V is TRBV12-3 or TRBV12-4 and J is TRBJ2-7; D is uncertain. The CDR3 length is 12 residues. Trimming stripped 6 bases from V and 0 bases from J, with 6 bases between. The DNA for the CDR3 is TGTGCCAGCAGCTGGAGCTCCTACGAGCAGTACTTC. This codes for CASSWSSYEQYF.

This chain joins TRBV7-8 and TRBJ1-3, with D hard to call. V was shortened by 7 bases and J by 0 bases, with 19 bases between the two germline ends. Germline V gene lookup returns CDR1 SGHVS and CDR2 FQNEAQ. CDR3 length: 17 amino acids. The CDR3 DNA reads as TGTGCCAGCACCCCACGGACCAGGCACCCCTCTGGAAACACCATATATTTT. Its protein is CASTPRTRHPSGNTIYF. The whole variable domain, remainder taken from reference TRBV7-8 and TRBJ1-3, is GAGVSQSPRYKVAKRGQDVALRCDPISGHVSLFWYQQALGQGPEFLTYFQNEAQLDKSGLPSDRFFAERPEGSVSTLKIQRTQQEDSAVYLCASTPRTRHPSGNTIYFGEGSWLTVV.

This clonotype has at least ten counts. This chain links TRBV4-3 with TRBJ1-1; perhaps TRBD1 as D (5 bases). Per germline, CDR1 LGHNA and CDR2 YSLEER. The CDR3 spans 17 residues. V lost 0 bases and J lost 2, with 16 bases in between. For the CDR3, the DNA is TGCGCCAGCAGCCAAGAAGGCTTTGGAGGGGATAACACTGAAGCTTTCTTT. Its translation: CASSQEGFGGDNTEAFF.

This clonotype showed up many times. The V gene is TRBV20-1, the J gene TRBJ1-2; D gene ambiguous. V was trimmed by 0 bases and J by 8 bases, leaving 16 bases between them. The CDR3 loop spans 14 amino acids. Germline-derived CDR1 and CDR2 are DFQATT and SNEGSKA (reference sequence). The CDR3 loop is CSARDLSEVGGYTF. The CDR3 bases are TGCAGTGCTAGAGATTTGTCCGAGGTCGGAGGCTACACCTTC.

This clonotype was seen many times. The chain couples TRBV12-3 or TRBV12-4 to TRBJ2-1; 11 nucleotides agree with TRBD2. With 6 bases clipped from V and 8 bases from J, the junction kept 6 bases outside the gene matches. The CDR3 has 14 residues. Here the CDR3 reads CASRVAGGPDEQFF. CDR3 DNA sequence: TGTGCCAGCAGGGTAGCGGGGGGGCCCGATGAGCAGTTCTTC.

This rearrangement joins TRBV11-2 to TRBJ2-7; 15 bases are shared with TRBD2. CDR3 length equals 19 residues. J lost 2 bases, V lost 4 bases, and 12 bases had no gene match. CDR1 SGHAT and CDR2 FQNNGV come from the germline V gene. The CDR3 coding sequence is TGTGCCAGCAGCTCGGTGGGAGGACTAGCGGGGGGGGAGACCTACGAGCAGTACTTC. This encodes CASSSVGGLAGGETYEQYF.

This clonotype has ten or more counts. This sequence joins TRBV4-1 and TRBJ1-2, with a possible D match to TRBD1 (6 bases). This CDR3 region has 20 residues. Between the trimmed V and J ends, which lost 4 bases and 8 bases, there was a span of 35 bases. Germline CDR1 MGHRA, CDR2 YSYEKL. The CDR3 is CASSLGHPDIVYGVVRGYTF. Written as DNA, the CDR3 is TGCGCCAGCAGCCTGGGACACCCAGATATAGTCTATGGTGTTGTTCGCGGCTACACCTTC.

This clonotype has ten or more counts. The chain has TRBV9 and TRBJ2-1; possible D gene TRBD2, 5 bases. In germline, CDR1 is SGDLS, CDR2 YYNGEE. V was shortened by 3 bases and J by 1 base, with 11 bases between the two germline ends. CDR3 size: 15 residues. The CDR3 is CASSESGISYNEQFF. CDR3 nucleotides: TGTGCCAGCAGCGAATCCGGGATTTCCTACAATGAGCAGTTCTTC.

This clonotype was detected many times. V usage is TRBV29-1 and J usage is TRBJ2-3, with D possibly matching TRBD2 (6 bases). Trimming took off 6 bases at V and 0 bases at J, with 13 bases between the two ends. Germline lookup yields CDR1 SQVTM and CDR2 ANQGSEA. The CDR3 is made up of 14 amino acids. CDR3 coding DNA: TGCAGCGTCGAGACTAGATCTAGCACAGATACGCAGTATTTT. The encoded protein is CSVETRSSTDTQYF.

This clonotype was observed many times. V and J are TRBV7-9 and TRBJ2-3, with a possible D match to TRBD2 (6 bases). The CDR3 runs 16 residues. From germline, CDR1 is SEHNR and CDR2 FQNEAQ (reference sequence). V shed 1 base and J shed 2 bases, with 13 bases lying between them. The CDR3 bases are TGTGCCAGCAGCTTAGGATTCGGGGGACTCACAGATACGCAGTATTTT. It codes for CASSLGFGGLTDTQYF. The variable domain in full, with the rest retrieved from reference TRBV7-9 and TRBJ2-3, is DTGVSQNPRHKITKRGQNVTFRCDPISEHNRLYWYRQTLGQGPEFLTYFQNEAQLEKSRLLSDRFSAERPKGSFSTLEIQRTEQGDSAMYLCASSLGFGGLTDTQYFGPGTRLTVL.

This clonotype showed up many times. The V gene is TRBV7-2, the J gene TRBJ1-2; D is perhaps TRBD1 (5 bases). Germline values: CDR1 SGHTA, CDR2 FQGNSA. Trimming stripped 5 bases from V and 2 bases from J, with 15 bases between. This CDR3 is 15 amino acids long. CDR3 bases: TGTGCCAGCAGCCTTAGGCCAGGGATCAACTATGGCTACACCTTC. This codes for CASSLRPGINYGYTF.

There are a few counts of this clonotype. The rearrangement links TRBV19 to TRBJ2-2; weak D call: TRBD1 (6 bases). Germline loops: CDR1 LNHDA, CDR2 SQIVND (reference sequence). The CDR3 sequence is 14 residues long. V was trimmed by 8 bases and J by 5 bases, leaving 15 bases between them. CDR3 protein: CASGPLRGTGELFF. The CDR3 DNA is TGTGCCAGTGGCCCCCTAAGGGGGACCGGGGAGCTGTTTTTT. Looking up the rest from reference TRBV19 and TRBJ2-2 gives the full variable domain: DGGITQSPKYLFRKEGQNVTLSCEQNLNHDAMYWYRQDPGQGLRLIYYSQIVNDFQKGDIAEGYSVSREKKESFPLTVTSAQKNPTAFYLCASGPLRGTGELFFGEGSRLTVL.

This clonotype has ten or more counts. J is TRBJ2-5 and V is TRBV11-2; perhaps TRBD1 as D (5 bases). V gave up 1 base and J gave up 0 bases, with 9 bases separating them. Germline CDR1 is SGHAT and CDR2 is FQNNGV. The CDR3 length is 15 residues. In nucleotides, the CDR3 is TGTGCCAGCAGCTTAGTGGGGCGGCACCAAGAGACCCAGTACTTC. This translates into CASSLVGRHQETQYF.

By its share, this clonotype is medium-sized. This CDR3 is missing its conserved last phenylalanine or tryptophan, likely due to a read error. Because the CDR3's place on the DNA is in doubt, the DNA is left out and the CDR3 is given as listed by TCRdb. The chain recombines TRBV7-9 with TRBJ2-5; the table's D call of TRBD1 was not tested on the DNA. Including both end residues, the CDR3 is 12 amino acids long. Germline V lookup: CDR1 SEHNR, CDR2 FQNEAQ (reference sequence). CDR3 in amino acids: CASSSALDVPSC.

This clonotype came up a few times. The chain combines TRBV5-4 with TRBJ1-2, with D uncertain. The germline V gene encodes CDR1 SGHNT and CDR2 YYREEE (reference sequence). The V end was cut by 4 bases, the J end by 6 bases, with 10 bases between. The CDR3 is 12 amino acids. The CDR3 nucleotides read TGTGCCAGCAGCGCCGGAGAAAATGGCTACACCTTC. Protein: CASSAGENGYTF.

Ten or more counts support this clonotype. V usage is TRBV7-2 and J usage is TRBJ2-3; TRBD2 aligns across 7 bases. The CDR3 is 16 residues long. With 5 bases clipped from V and 1 base from J, the junction kept 9 bases outside the gene matches. Germline loops: CDR1 SGHTA, CDR2 FQGNSA. CDR3 DNA sequence: TGTGCCAGCAGCCATCCCTGGGCGGGGGGCACAGATACGCAGTATTTT. Protein product: CASSHPWAGGTDTQYF.

DNA of the CDR3: TGCAGTGCTAGAGAACTGACAGGGGAGGGCGAAAAACTGTTTTTT. Translated: CSARELTGEGEKLFF. V usage is TRBV20-1 and J usage is TRBJ1-4; TRBD1 matches at 8 bases. Germline V gene sequence: CDR1 DFQATT, CDR2 SNEGSKA (reference sequence). CDR3 length equals 15 residues. V shed 0 bases, J shed 8 bases, and the junction held 8 bases outside the gene matches.

This clonotype has at least ten counts. The chain carries TRBV5-1 and TRBJ2-3; TRBD2 aligns across 7 bases. V was pared by 4 bases and J by 0 bases, with 5 bases of the junction left unmatched. The CDR3 contains 15 residues. Looked up from germline, CDR1 is SGHRS and CDR2 is YFSETQ. The CDR3 DNA reads TGCGCCAGCAGCCGCAGGGAGGGCAGCACAGATACGCAGTATTTT. Amino acids: CASSRREGSTDTQYF.

This clonotype was seen many times. The V call is TRBV4-3, the J call TRBJ2-3; possibly TRBD1 or TRBD2 for D (5 bases each). V lost 3 bases and J lost 2, with 9 bases in between. CDR3 length: 14 residues. Germline V CDR1 and CDR2: LGHNA, YSLEER. The CDR3 DNA reads TGCGCCAGCAGCCAGGGACGCCCCACAGATACGCAGTATTTT. Protein product: CASSQGRPTDTQYF.

The CDR3 loop is CSVEGAGETYEQYF. The CDR3 nucleotides read TGCAGCGTTGAAGGGGCAGGGGAAACCTACGAGCAGTACTTC. This chain links TRBV29-1 with TRBJ2-7; D possibly corresponds to TRBD1 (6 bases). V lost 1 base and J lost 2, with 12 bases in between. This CDR3 has 14 residues. CDR1 is SQVTM and CDR2 is ANQGSEA in the germline V gene.

The sample holds many counts of this clonotype. V and J are TRBV9 and TRBJ2-2; D might be TRBD2 (5 bases). Germline V gene sequence: CDR1 SGDLS, CDR2 YYNGEE. Trimming cost V 10 bases and J 1 base, with 11 bases left between them. The CDR3 covers 13 residues. As DNA, the CDR3 is TGTGCCGGATCAGCGGAGAACACCGGGGAGCTGTTTTTT. Its protein product is CAGSAENTGELFF.

This clonotype was seen only a few times. The CDR3 DNA reads TGTGCCACCAGTGATTTTCAGGGTGAAGCTTTCTTT. Its protein product is CATSDFQGEAFF. This chain joins TRBV24-1 and TRBJ1-1; D is perhaps TRBD1 (5 bases). Trimming took 1 base from V and 7 from J, leaving 6 bases between them. The V gene's germline CDR1 is KGHDR and CDR2 SFDVKD. The CDR3 sequence is 12 residues long.

At least ten counts were recorded for this clonotype. This rearrangement joins TRBV4-3 to TRBJ2-1, with D possibly called TRBD1 or TRBD2 (7 bases each). There are 17 residues in the CDR3. Germline CDR1 LGHNA, CDR2 YSLEER. The V and J ends lost 0 bases and 4 bases respectively, with 16 bases between them. This CDR3 is CASSQDSGQGVYNEQFF. CDR3 sequence (DNA): TGCGCCAGCAGCCAAGATAGCGGGCAGGGGGTATACAATGAGCAGTTCTTC.